This T cell receptor beta chain was documented in a study of technical replicates of blood from a few donors. Trimming removed 6 bases from V and 1 base from J; junction bases left unmatched: 5. Per germline, CDR1 MNHNY and CDR2 SVGAGI (reference sequence). This CDR3 is 15 amino acids long. Some clones are missing from TCRdb's copy, which holds only in-frame ones; the method was immunoSEQ multiplex PCR. The table includes over 90,000 clones, roughly 96% detected once. The V gene is TRBV6-6, the J gene TRBJ2-1; the match to TRBD2 covers 8 bases. The receptor was derived from a human donor in good health. The specimen sequenced was T cells isolated from PBMCs. The DNA of the CDR3 is TGTGCCAGCAGAGATACTAGCGGTTCCTACAATGAGCAGTTCTTC. Its translation is CASRDTSGSYNEQFF.